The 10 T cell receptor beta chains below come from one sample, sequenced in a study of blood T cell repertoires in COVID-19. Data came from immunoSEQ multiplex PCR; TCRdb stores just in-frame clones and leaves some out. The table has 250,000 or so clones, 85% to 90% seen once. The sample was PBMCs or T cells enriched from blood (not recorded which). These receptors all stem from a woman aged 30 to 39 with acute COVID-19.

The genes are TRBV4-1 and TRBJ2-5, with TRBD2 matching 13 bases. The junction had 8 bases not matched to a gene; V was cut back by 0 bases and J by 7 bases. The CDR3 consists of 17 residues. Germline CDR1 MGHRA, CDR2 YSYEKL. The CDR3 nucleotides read TGCGCCAGCAGCCAAGATCCACTAGCGGGAGGGCCGGGGACCCAGTACTTC. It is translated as CASSQDPLAGGPGTQYF.

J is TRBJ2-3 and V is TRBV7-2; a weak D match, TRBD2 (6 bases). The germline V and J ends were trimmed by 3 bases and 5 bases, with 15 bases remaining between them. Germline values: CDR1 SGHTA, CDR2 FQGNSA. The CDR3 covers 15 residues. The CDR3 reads CASSFGGTTGDTQYF. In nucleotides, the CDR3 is TGTGCCAGCAGCTTTGGCGGGACCACGGGAGATACGCAGTATTTT.

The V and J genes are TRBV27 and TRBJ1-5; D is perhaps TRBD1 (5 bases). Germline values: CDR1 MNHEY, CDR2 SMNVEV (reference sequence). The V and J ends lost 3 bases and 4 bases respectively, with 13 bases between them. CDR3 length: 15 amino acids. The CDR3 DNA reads TGTGCCAGCAGTTTGGGGGGTTTCGGTAATCAGCCCCAGCATTTT. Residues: CASSLGGFGNQPQHF.

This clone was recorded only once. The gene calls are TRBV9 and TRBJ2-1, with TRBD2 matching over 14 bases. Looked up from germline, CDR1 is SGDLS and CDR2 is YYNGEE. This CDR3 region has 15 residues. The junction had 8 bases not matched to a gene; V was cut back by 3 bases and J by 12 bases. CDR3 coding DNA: TGTGCCAGCAGCGGACTAGCGGGAGGGCCTCGCGGGCAGTTCTTC. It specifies CASSGLAGGPRGQFF.

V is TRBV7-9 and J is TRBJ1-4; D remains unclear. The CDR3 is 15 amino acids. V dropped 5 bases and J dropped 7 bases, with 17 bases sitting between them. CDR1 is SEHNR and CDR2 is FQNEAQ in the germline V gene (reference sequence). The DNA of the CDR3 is TGTGCCAGCAGCGGTACAAGAGGAATAGGTGAAAAACTGTTTTTT. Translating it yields CASSGTRGIGEKLFF.

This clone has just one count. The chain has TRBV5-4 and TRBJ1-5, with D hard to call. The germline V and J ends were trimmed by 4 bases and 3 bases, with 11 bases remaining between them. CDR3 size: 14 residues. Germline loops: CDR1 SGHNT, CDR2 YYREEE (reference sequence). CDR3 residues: CASSRFGYNQPQHF. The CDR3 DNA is TGTGCCAGCAGCCGGTTCGGGTACAATCAGCCCCAGCATTTT.

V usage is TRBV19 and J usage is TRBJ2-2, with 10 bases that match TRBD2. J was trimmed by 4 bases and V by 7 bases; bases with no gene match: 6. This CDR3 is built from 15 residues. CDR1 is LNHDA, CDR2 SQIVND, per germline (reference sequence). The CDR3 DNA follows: TGTGCCAGTATCCCGGGACTAGCGTCCACCGGGGAGCTGTTTTTT. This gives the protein CASIPGLASTGELFF.

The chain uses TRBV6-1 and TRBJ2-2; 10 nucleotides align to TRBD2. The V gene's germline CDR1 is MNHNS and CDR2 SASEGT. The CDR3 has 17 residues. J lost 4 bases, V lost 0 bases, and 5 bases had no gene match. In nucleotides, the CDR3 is TGTGCCAGCAGTGAAGCGGTACCTAGCGGGGGCACCGGGGAGCTGTTTTTT. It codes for CASSEAVPSGGTGELFF.

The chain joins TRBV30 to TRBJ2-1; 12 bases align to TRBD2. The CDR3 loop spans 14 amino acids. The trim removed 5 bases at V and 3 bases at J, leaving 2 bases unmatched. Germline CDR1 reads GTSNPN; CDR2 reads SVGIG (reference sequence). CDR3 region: CAWGLAGFYNEQFF. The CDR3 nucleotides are TGTGCCTGGGGACTAGCGGGATTCTACAATGAGCAGTTCTTC.

For the CDR3, the DNA is TGTGCCAGCAGCTTAAGAGGTGGAATTTACAATGAGCAGTTCTTC. This sequence encodes CASSLRGGIYNEQFF. This chain connects TRBV13 to TRBJ2-1, with unresolved D. V gave up 2 bases and J gave up 4 bases, with 12 bases separating them. Per the germline V gene, CDR1 is PRHDT and CDR2 is FYEKMQ (reference sequence). The CDR3 loop spans 15 amino acids.